This entry lists 26 T cell receptor beta chains sequenced from one sample in a study of CD8+ T cells in alopecia areata. Regarding treatment: oral pan-JAK inhibitor, 5-10 mg twice daily. cDNA reverse transcribed from extracted RNA served as the sequencing template. Assay: immunoSEQ multiplex PCR; the TCRdb copy retains only in-frame clones and omits some. Of about 70,000 clones listed, 25% to 30% were seen once; the top ten hold more than 13%. Specimen: CD8+ T cells sorted from blood, collected at week 4, from a patient treated with tofacitinib. Every receptor here comes from a human donor with alopecia areata.

The chain uses TRBV4-1 and TRBJ1-1; D remains ambiguous. V gave up 0 bases and J gave up 2 bases, with 10 bases separating them. The V gene's germline CDR1 is MGHRA and CDR2 YSYEKL. The CDR3 contains 15 residues. Here the CDR3 reads CASSQEWATNTEAFF. In nucleotides, the CDR3 is TGCGCCAGCAGCCAAGAGTGGGCCACCAACACTGAAGCTTTCTTT.

The rearrangement links TRBV6-5 to TRBJ1-2; D gene unclear. V was clipped by 2 bases and J by 8 bases, with 12 bases between them. The germline V gene encodes CDR1 MNHEY and CDR2 SVGAGI. CDR3 length: 13 residues. The CDR3 protein is CASSYLETGGYTF. The CDR3 DNA follows: TGTGCCAGCAGTTACCTCGAGACGGGCGGCTACACCTTC.

The V call is TRBV27, the J call TRBJ2-5; 13 positions match TRBD2. V was clipped by 3 bases and J by 5 bases; unmatched bases: 3. CDR1 is MNHEY and CDR2 is SMNVEV in the germline V gene (reference sequence). The CDR3 sequence is 15 residues long. In DNA, the CDR3 is TGTGCCAGCAGTTTGACTAGCGGGAGGAGTGAGACCCAGTACTTC. This codes for CASSLTSGRSETQYF.

This chain uses TRBV29-1 with TRBJ2-7; tentative D call: TRBD1 (5 bases). Germline-derived CDR1 and CDR2 are SQVTM and ANQGSEA. The V and J ends lost 1 base and 2 bases respectively, with 9 bases between them. The CDR3 covers 13 residues. Here the CDR3 reads CSVEGRVPYEQYF. As DNA, the CDR3 is TGCAGCGTTGAAGGCAGGGTACCCTACGAGCAGTACTTC.

This clone showed up just a few times. A read error may account for a junction end that differs from germline. The chain employs TRBV29-1 and TRBJ2-1; D call uncertain. CDR1 is SQVTM and CDR2 is ANQGSEA in the germline V gene. The CDR3 totals 10 residues. The CDR3, as DNA: TGCAGTGTTGGCAGTTTAAATCAGTTCTTC. This encodes CSVGSLNQFF.

The chain joins TRBV30 to TRBJ2-6; a possible D gene is TRBD2 (6 bases). CDR1 GTSNPN and CDR2 SVGIG come from the germline V gene (reference sequence). The V gene lost 4 bases and the J gene lost 4 bases, with 11 bases spanning the gap. This CDR3 has 14 residues. CDR3 sequence: CAWMGLEGANVLTF. In nucleotides, the CDR3 is TGTGCCTGGATGGGACTTGAGGGGGCCAACGTCCTGACTTTC.

This clone was counted a few times. This chain joins TRBV14 and TRBJ2-1; D is uncertain. With 4 bases removed from V and 8 bases from J, the gap between germline ends came to 9 bases. The CDR3 consists of 12 residues. Germline V gives CDR1 SGHDN, CDR2 FVKESK. The CDR3 DNA reads as TGTGCCAGCAGCCCCGTTCTATATGAGCAGTTCTTC. The encoded protein is CASSPVLYEQFF. Full variable domain (missing parts from reference TRBV14 and TRBJ2-1): EAGVTQFPSHSVIEKGQTVTLRCDPISGHDNLYWYRRVMGKEIKFLLHFVKESKQDESGMPNNRFLAERTGGTYSTLKVQPAELEDSGVYFCASSPVLYEQFFGPGTRLTVL.

This chain uses TRBV13 with TRBJ2-7, with D unresolved. This CDR3 has 14 residues. The germline V and J ends were trimmed by 4 bases and 2 bases, with 12 bases remaining between them. Germline V gene data show CDR1 as PRHDT and CDR2 as FYEKMQ (reference sequence). CDR3 loop: CASSSPQSAYEQYF. In DNA form, the CDR3 reads TGTGCCAGCAGCTCCCCACAGTCGGCCTACGAGCAGTACTTC.

The sample holds a few counts of this clone. This chain joins TRBV29-1 and TRBJ2-3; tentative D call: TRBD2 (6 bases). The V gene's germline CDR1 is SQVTM and CDR2 ANQGSEA. The V end lost 5 bases, the J end lost 3 bases, and 21 bases lay between the germline ends. The CDR3 has 16 amino acids. CDR3 nucleotide sequence: TGCAGCGTTCTAGCCTTAGAGCGGGTGACAACAGATACGCAGTATTTT. Its protein is CSVLALERVTTDTQYF.

The chain couples TRBV29-1 to TRBJ2-1; no reliable D call. Germline V gene data show CDR1 as SQVTM and CDR2 as ANQGSEA. With 3 bases removed from V and 0 bases from J, the gap between germline ends came to 9 bases. The CDR3 consists of 14 residues. The CDR3 sequence: CSVERRNSYNEQFF. CDR3 in DNA: TGCAGCGTTGAGCGGCGGAACTCCTACAATGAGCAGTTCTTC.

This clone was seen a few times. The genes are TRBV27 and TRBJ1-5; 10 nucleotides agree with TRBD1. This CDR3 is built from 14 residues. CDR1 and CDR2 from the germline V gene are MNHEY and SMNVEV (reference sequence). The trim removed 5 bases at V and 7 bases at J, leaving 5 bases unmatched. Here the CDR3 DNA reads TGTGCCAGCAGTCCCGGGACAGGGGTACAGCCCCAGCATTTT. Translated, it gives CASSPGTGVQPQHF.

The chain combines TRBV7-9 with TRBJ2-3; 10 nucleotides line up with TRBD2. The CDR3 is 19 amino acids. Germline-derived CDR1 and CDR2 are SEHNR and FQNEAQ (reference sequence). After removal of 5 bases from V and 3 bases from J, the junction contained 17 bases not matched to a gene. This CDR3 is CASSNRHREREGPTDTQYF. CDR3 coding DNA: TGTGCCAGCAGCAACCGGCACCGGGAGCGGGAGGGCCCTACAGATACGCAGTATTTT.

This clone was counted between two and nine times. V gene TRBV29-1 combines with J gene TRBJ2-6; either TRBD1 or TRBD2 may supply D (5 bases each). The CDR3 consists of 14 residues. The germline V and J ends were trimmed by 1 base and 2 bases, with 6 bases remaining between them. The germline V gene has CDR1 SQVTM and CDR2 ANQGSEA. The CDR3 reads CSVEGGTGANVLTF. In nucleotides, the CDR3 is TGCAGCGTTGAAGGGGGGACTGGGGCCAACGTCCTGACTTTC.

This clone was detected only a few times. The chain carries TRBV6-1 and TRBJ2-7; 11 bases are a match to TRBD2. This CDR3 spans 15 amino acids. Germline CDR1 reads MNHNS; CDR2 reads SASEGT. The V and J ends lost 4 bases and 4 bases, in that order; junction bases with no gene match: 6. The CDR3 DNA follows: TGTGCCAGCAGTGTTGCTAGCGGGAGGACGTACGAGCAGTACTTC. Translation gives CASSVASGRTYEQYF.

V and J are TRBV29-1 and TRBJ2-5; D remains ambiguous. This CDR3 has 9 amino acids. Germline CDR1 SQVTM, CDR2 ANQGSEA. Trimming shortened V by 0 bases and J by 7 bases, and 0 bases separated the two germline ends. Here the CDR3 reads CSVEETQYF. Written as DNA, the CDR3 is TGCAGCGTTGAAGAGACCCAGTACTTC.

This clone was counted only a few times. This chain connects TRBV5-4 to TRBJ2-5; perhaps TRBD2 as D (5 bases). Trimming cost V 2 bases and J 9 bases, with 17 bases left between them. Germline V CDR1 and CDR2: SGHNT, YYREEE (reference sequence). This CDR3 is 14 amino acids long. CDR3 sequence reads: CASSFGRGEGSQYF. For the CDR3, the DNA is TGTGCCAGCAGCTTTGGACGGGGTGAGGGTTCCCAGTACTTC.

The gene calls are TRBV6-5 and TRBJ2-7, with 7 bases aligning to TRBD2. CDR3 length: 15 amino acids. Germline values: CDR1 MNHEY, CDR2 SVGAGI. With V trimmed by 0 bases and J by 7 bases, 9 bases remained unmatched. DNA of the CDR3: TGTGCCAGCAGTTACTCGGCGGGAGAGGTTTATGAGCAGTACTTC. Residues: CASSYSAGEVYEQYF.

This clone was observed a few times. The chain carries TRBV29-1 and TRBJ2-5, with D possibly TRBD1 on 5 matching bases. The CDR3 extends over 16 amino acids. CDR1 and CDR2 from the germline V gene are SQVTM and ANQGSEA. Trimming took off 0 bases at V and 1 base at J, with 15 bases between the two ends. The CDR3 DNA follows: TGCAGCGTTGAAGACCCAGACAGCATATTCCAAGAGACCCAGTACTTC. Translated: CSVEDPDSIFQETQYF.

The chain links TRBV29-1 to TRBJ1-5; no reliable D call. The length of the CDR3 is 14 residues. With 0 bases removed from V and 7 bases from J, the gap between germline ends came to 13 bases. Looked up from germline, CDR1 is SQVTM and CDR2 is ANQGSEA. The CDR3 spells CSVEEAKGRQPQHF. DNA of the CDR3: TGCAGCGTTGAAGAGGCAAAGGGAAGGCAGCCCCAGCATTTT.

This chain's CDR3 is CASSLDRDNEQFF. CDR3 sequence (DNA): TGTGCCAGCAGCCTCGACAGGGACAATGAGCAGTTCTTC. The J gene is TRBJ2-1, the V gene TRBV27, with 7 bases aligning to TRBD1. The V gene's germline CDR1 is MNHEY and CDR2 SMNVEV (reference sequence). The CDR3 runs to 13 residues. V dropped 6 bases and J dropped 5; count of bases not matched to a gene: 4.

This clone has a handful of counts. V and J are TRBV29-1 and TRBJ1-1; unclear D gene. Germline CDR1 is SQVTM and CDR2 is ANQGSEA. V was clipped by 1 base and J by 2 bases, with 11 bases between them. The CDR3 contains 14 residues. For the CDR3, the DNA is TGCAGCGTTGAAGGGTCGGCTTCTAACACTGAAGCTTTCTTT. This gives the protein CSVEGSASNTEAFF.

This CDR3 is CASSQVSKTDTQYF. The CDR3 nucleotides read TGCGCCAGCAGCCAAGTTAGTAAAACAGATACGCAGTATTTT. The chain joins TRBV4-1 to TRBJ2-3; D gene uncertain. The CDR3 is made up of 14 amino acids. Trimming left V 1 base short and J 3 bases short, with 8 bases between. In germline, CDR1 is MGHRA, CDR2 YSYEKL.

V gene TRBV6-5 combines with J gene TRBJ2-5, with 7 bases that match TRBD1. The CDR3 has 16 residues. Germline-derived CDR1 and CDR2 are MNHEY and SVGAGI. V trimming: 0 bases; J trimming: 4 bases; junction bases outside the gene matches: 8. CDR3 nucleotide sequence: TGTGCCAGCAGTTACTCTAGAGCAGGGGGTCGAGAGACCCAGTACTTC. As protein: CASSYSRAGGRETQYF.

This clone was observed many times. This chain joins TRBV4-1 and TRBJ1-3; D not resolved. Per the germline V gene, CDR1 is MGHRA and CDR2 is YSYEKL. The ends were cut back, 0 bases at V and 6 bases at J, with 15 bases in the middle. The CDR3 sequence is 16 residues long. CDR3 nucleotide sequence: TGCGCCAGCAGCCAAGAACCAGACGGGGTGACAAACACCATATATTTT. Its protein is CASSQEPDGVTNTIYF.

DNA for the CDR3: TGTGCCAGCAGCCTAGGGGGTACCGAGCAGTACTTC. Amino acids: CASSLGGTEQYF. The gene calls are TRBV7-9 and TRBJ2-7; TRBD1 is a possible D gene (6 bases). The CDR3 spans 12 residues. Germline V gene data show CDR1 as SEHNR and CDR2 as FQNEAQ (reference sequence). Trimming stripped 5 bases from V and 6 bases from J, with 11 bases between.

The chain recombines TRBV30 with TRBJ2-2, with D perhaps matching TRBD2 (6 bases). Germline CDR1 reads GTSNPN; CDR2 reads SVGIG (reference sequence). The CDR3 is made up of 14 amino acids. V was shortened by 2 bases and J by 3 bases, with 10 bases between the two germline ends. Here the CDR3 DNA reads TGTGCCTGGAGTTCCAGGGACTACACCGGGGAGCTGTTTTTT. This gives the protein CAWSSRDYTGELFF.